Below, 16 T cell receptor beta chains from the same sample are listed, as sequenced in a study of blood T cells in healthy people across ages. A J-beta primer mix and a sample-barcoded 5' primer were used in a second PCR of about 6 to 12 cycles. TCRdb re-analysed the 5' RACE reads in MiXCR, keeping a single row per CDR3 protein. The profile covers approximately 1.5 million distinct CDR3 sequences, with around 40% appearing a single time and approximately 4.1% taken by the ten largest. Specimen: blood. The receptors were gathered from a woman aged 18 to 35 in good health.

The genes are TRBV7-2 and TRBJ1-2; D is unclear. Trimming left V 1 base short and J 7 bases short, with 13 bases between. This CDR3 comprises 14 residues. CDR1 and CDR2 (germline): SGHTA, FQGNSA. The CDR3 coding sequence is TGTGCCAGCAGCTTAGGAGGTCAGCCACTTGGCTACACCTTC. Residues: CASSLGGQPLGYTF. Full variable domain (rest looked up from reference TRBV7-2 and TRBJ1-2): GAGVSQSPSNKVTEKGKDVELRCDPISGHTALYWYRQSLGQGLEFLIYFQGNSAPDKSGLPSDRFSAERTGGSVSTLTIQRTQQEDSAVYLCASSLGGQPLGYTFGSGTRLTVV.

The CDR3 DNA reads TGTGCCAGCAGCTTAGCGACAGGGACAGGCTACACCTTC. It translates to CASSLATGTGYTF. This chain uses TRBV7-9 with TRBJ1-2; 7 bases fit TRBD1. CDR3 length equals 13 residues. The trim removed 0 bases at V and 8 bases at J, leaving 3 bases unmatched. Germline lookup yields CDR1 SEHNR and CDR2 FQNEAQ (reference sequence).

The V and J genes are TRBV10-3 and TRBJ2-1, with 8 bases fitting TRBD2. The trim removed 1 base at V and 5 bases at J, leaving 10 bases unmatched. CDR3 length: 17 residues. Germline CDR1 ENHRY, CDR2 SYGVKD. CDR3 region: CAISEYGGLVVDNEQFF. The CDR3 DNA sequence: TGTGCCATCAGTGAGTACGGGGGACTAGTAGTAGACAATGAGCAGTTCTTC.

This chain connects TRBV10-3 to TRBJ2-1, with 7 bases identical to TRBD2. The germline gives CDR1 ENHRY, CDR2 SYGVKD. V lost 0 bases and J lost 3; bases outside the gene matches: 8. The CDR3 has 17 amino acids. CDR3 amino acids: CAISESGSSGLYNEQFF. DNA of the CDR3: TGTGCCATCAGTGAGTCCGGGTCTAGCGGCCTCTACAATGAGCAGTTCTTC.

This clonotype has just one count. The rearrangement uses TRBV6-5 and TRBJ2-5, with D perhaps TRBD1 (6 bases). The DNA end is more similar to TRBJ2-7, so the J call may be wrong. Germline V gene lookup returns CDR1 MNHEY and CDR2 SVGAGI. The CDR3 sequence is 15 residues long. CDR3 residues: CASSGYRVHRYEQYF. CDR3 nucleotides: TGTGCCAGCAGCGGATACAGGGTGCATCGGTACGAGCAGTACTTC.

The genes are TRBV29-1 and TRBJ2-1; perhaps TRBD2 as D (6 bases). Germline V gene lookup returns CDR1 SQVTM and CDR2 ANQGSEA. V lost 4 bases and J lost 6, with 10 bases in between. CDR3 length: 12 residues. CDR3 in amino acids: CSVGGDINEQFF. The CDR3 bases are TGCAGCGTTGGGGGGGATATCAATGAGCAGTTCTTC.

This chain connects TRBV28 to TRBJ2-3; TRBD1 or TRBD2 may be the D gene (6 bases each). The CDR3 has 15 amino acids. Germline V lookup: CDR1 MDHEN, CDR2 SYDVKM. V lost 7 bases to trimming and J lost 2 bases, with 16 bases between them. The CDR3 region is CASTGQRGLTDTQYF. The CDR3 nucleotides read TGTGCCAGCACCGGACAACGGGGGCTCACAGATACGCAGTATTTT. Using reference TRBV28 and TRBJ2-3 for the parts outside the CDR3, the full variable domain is DVKVTQSSRYLVKRTGEKVFLECVQDMDHENMFWYRQDPGLGLRLIYFSYDVKMKEKGDIPEGYSVSREKKERFSLILESASTNQTSMYLCASTGQRGLTDTQYFGPGTRLTVL.

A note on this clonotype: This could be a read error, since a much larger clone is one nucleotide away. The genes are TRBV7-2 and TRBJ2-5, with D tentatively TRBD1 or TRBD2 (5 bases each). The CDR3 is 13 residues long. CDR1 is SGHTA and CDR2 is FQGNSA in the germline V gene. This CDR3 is CAGSPARVGEQYF. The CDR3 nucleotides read TGTGCCGGCAGCCCCGCCAGGGTCGGGGAGCAGTACTTC.

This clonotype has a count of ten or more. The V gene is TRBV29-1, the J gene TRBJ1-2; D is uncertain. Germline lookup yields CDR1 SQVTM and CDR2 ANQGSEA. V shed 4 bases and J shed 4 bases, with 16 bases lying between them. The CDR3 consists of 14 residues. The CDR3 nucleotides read TGCAGCGTTGTGGAGTGGCGGGGTCTCTATGGCTACACCTTC. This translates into CSVVEWRGLYGYTF.

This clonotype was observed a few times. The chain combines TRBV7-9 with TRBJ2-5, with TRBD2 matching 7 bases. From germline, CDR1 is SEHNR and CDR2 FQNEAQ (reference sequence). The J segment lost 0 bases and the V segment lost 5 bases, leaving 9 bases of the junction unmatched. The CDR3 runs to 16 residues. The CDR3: CASSARAGLNQETQYF. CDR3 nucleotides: TGTGCCAGCAGCGCCAGAGCGGGACTAAACCAAGAGACCCAGTACTTC.

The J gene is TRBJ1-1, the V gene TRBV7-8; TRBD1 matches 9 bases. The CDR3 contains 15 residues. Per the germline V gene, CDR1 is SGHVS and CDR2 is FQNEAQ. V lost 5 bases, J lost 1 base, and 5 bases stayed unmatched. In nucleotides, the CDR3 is TGTGCCAGCAGCGACAGGGGGAAGAGGAACACTGAAGCTTTCTTT. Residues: CASSDRGKRNTEAFF. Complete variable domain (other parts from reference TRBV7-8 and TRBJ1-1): GAGVSQSPRYKVAKRGQDVALRCDPISGHVSLFWYQQALGQGPEFLTYFQNEAQLDKSGLPSDRFFAERPEGSVSTLKIQRTQQEDSAVYLCASSDRGKRNTEAFFGQGTRLTVV.

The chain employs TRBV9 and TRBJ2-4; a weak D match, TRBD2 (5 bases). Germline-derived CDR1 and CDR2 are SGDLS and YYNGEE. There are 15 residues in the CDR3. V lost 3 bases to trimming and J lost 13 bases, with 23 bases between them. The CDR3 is CASSALPGTLGEQYF. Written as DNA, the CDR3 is TGTGCCAGCAGCGCCTTACCCGGAACCCTCGGGGAGCAGTACTTC.

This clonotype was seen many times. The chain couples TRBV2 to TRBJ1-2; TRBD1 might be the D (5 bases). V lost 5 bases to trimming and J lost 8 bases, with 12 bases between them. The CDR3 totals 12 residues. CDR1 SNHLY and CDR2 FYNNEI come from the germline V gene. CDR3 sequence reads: CASSPNWTGYTF. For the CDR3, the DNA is TGTGCCAGCAGTCCCAACTGGACAGGCTACACCTTC.

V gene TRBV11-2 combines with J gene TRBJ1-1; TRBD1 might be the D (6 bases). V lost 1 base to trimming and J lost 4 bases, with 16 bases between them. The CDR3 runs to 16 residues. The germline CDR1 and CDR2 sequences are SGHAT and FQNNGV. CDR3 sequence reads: CASSLGSPRGGTEAFF. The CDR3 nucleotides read TGTGCCAGCAGCTTAGGCAGCCCCAGGGGAGGCACTGAAGCTTTCTTT.

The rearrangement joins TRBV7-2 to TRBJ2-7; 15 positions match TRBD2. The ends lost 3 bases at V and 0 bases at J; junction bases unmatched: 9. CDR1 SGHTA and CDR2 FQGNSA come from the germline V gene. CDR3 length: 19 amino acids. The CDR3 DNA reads TGTGCCAGCAGCTTTTTGGGACTAGCGGGAGGTTGGGGCTCCTACGAGCAGTACTTC. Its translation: CASSFLGLAGGWGSYEQYF.

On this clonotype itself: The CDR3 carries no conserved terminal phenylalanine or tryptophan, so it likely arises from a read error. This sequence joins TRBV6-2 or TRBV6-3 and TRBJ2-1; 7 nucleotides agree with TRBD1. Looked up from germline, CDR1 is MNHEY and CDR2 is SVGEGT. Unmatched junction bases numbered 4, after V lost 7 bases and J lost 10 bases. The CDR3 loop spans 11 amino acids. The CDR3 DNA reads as TGTGCCAGCAAAACAGGGGACGAGCAGTTCTTA. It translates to CASKTGDEQFL.